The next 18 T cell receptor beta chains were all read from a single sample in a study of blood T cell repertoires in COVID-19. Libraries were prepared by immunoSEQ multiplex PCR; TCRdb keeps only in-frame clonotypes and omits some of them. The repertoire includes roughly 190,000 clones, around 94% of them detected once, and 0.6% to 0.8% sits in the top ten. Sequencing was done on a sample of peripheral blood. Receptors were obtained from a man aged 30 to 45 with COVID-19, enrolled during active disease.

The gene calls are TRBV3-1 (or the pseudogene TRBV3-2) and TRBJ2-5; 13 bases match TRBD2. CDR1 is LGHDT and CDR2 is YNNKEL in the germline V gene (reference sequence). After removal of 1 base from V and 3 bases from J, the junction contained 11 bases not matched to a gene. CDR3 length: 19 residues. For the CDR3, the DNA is TGTGCCAGCAGCCAAGCCCGACTAGCGGGGGGCCTAGATAAAGAGACCCAGTACTTC. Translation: CASSQARLAGGLDKETQYF.

DNA of the CDR3: TGTGCCAGCACCCCGACTAGCGGATACAATGAGCAGTTCTTC. Encoded protein: CASTPTSGYNEQFF. The chain recombines TRBV3-1 (or the pseudogene TRBV3-2) with TRBJ2-1, with 9 bases lining up with TRBD2. The germline gives CDR1 LGHDT, CDR2 YNNKEL (reference sequence). The CDR3 extends over 14 amino acids. With 7 bases clipped from V and 4 bases from J, the junction kept 5 bases outside the gene matches.

Here the CDR3 reads CASSHAKQGMGKLFF. CDR3 sequence (DNA): TGCGCCAGCAGCCACGCTAAGCAGGGTATGGGAAAACTGTTTTTT. The chain carries TRBV4-1 and TRBJ1-4, with a possible D match to TRBD1 (5 bases). V lost 3 bases and J lost 10, with 18 bases in between. CDR3 length equals 15 residues. Germline V lookup: CDR1 MGHRA, CDR2 YSYEKL.

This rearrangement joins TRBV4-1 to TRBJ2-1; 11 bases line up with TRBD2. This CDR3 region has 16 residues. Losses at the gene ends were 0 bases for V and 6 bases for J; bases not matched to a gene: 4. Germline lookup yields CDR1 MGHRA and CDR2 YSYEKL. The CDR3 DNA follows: TGCGCCAGCAGCCAAGATTTAACTAGCGGGGGCAATGAGCAGTTCTTC. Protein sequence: CASSQDLTSGGNEQFF.

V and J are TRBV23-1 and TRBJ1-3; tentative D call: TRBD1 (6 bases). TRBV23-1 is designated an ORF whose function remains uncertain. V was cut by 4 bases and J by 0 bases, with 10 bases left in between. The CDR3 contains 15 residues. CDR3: CASSLRTVSGNTIYF. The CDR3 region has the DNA TGCGCCAGCAGTCTCCGGACAGTCTCTGGAAACACCATATATTTT.

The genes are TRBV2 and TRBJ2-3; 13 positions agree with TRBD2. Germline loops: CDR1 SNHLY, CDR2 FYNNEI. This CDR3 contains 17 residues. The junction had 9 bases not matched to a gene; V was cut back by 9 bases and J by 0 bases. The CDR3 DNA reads TGTGCCAGTGGACTAGCGGGGGCCTTCGCTAGCACAGATACGCAGTATTTT. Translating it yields CASGLAGAFASTDTQYF.

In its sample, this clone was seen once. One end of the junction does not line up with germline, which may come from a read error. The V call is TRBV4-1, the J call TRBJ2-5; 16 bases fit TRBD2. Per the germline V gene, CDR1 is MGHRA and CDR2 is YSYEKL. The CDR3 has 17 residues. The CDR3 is CARSQGTSGGGRETQYF. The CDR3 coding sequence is TGCGCCCGCAGCCAAGGGACTAGCGGGGGGGGGAGAGAGACCCAGTACTTC.

The CDR3 DNA is TGTGCCAGTAGTATCTCACAGGGATCAGATACGCAGTATTTT. Translation gives CASSISQGSDTQYF. The V call is TRBV19, the J call TRBJ2-3; D possibly corresponds to TRBD1 (6 bases). This CDR3 is built from 14 residues. V was pared by 3 bases and J by 4 bases, with 11 bases between. Germline lookup yields CDR1 LNHDA and CDR2 SQIVND (reference sequence).

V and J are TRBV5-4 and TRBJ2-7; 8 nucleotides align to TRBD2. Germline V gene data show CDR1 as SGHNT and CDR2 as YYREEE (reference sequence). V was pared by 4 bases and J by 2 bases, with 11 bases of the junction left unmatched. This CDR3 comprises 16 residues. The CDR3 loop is CASSLYGREITYEQYF. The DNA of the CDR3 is TGTGCCAGCAGCCTGTACGGGAGGGAAATAACCTACGAGCAGTACTTC.

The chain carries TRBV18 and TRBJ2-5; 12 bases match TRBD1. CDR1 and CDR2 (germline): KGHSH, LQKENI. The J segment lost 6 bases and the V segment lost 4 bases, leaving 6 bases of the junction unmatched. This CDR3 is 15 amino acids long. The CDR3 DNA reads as TGTGCCAGCTCACTCGGGACAGGGGGCATGAAGACCCAGTACTTC. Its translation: CASSLGTGGMKTQYF.

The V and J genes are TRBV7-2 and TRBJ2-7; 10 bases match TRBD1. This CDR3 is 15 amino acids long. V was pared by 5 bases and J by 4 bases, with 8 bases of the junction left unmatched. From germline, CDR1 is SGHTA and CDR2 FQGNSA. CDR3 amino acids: CASSRPGQGRYEQYF. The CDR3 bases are TGTGCCAGCAGCCGCCCGGGACAGGGGCGTTACGAGCAGTACTTC.

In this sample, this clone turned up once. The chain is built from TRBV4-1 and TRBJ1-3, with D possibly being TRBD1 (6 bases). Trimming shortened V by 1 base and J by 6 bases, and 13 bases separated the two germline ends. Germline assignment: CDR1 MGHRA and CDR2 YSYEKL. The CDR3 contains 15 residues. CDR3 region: CASSQVEQGQNTIYF. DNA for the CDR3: TGCGCCAGCAGCCAAGTAGAACAGGGACAAAACACCATATATTTT.

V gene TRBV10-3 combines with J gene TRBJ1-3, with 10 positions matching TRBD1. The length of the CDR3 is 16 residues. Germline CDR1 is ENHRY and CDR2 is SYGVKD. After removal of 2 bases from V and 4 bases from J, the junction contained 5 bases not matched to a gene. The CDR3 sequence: CAISEADRGRGNTIYF. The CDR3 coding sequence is TGTGCCATCAGTGAGGCAGACAGGGGGCGAGGAAACACCATATATTTT.

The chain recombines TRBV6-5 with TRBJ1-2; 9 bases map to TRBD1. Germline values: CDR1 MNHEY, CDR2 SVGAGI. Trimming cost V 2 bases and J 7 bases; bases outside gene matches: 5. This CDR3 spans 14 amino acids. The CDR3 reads CASSYDRGFIGYTF. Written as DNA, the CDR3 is TGTGCCAGCAGTTACGACAGGGGGTTTATTGGCTACACCTTC.

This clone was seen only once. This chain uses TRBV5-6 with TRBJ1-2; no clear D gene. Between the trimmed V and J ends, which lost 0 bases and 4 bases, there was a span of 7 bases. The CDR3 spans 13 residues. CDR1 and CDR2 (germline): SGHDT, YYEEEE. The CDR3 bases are TGTGCCAGCAGCTTGGACAGAGCCTATGGCTACACCTTC. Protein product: CASSLDRAYGYTF.

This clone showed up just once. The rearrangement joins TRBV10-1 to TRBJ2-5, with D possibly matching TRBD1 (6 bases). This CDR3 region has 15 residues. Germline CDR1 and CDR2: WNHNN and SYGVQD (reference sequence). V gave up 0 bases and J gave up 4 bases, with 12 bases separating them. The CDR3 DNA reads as TGCGCCAGCAGTGAGTCGAGTCAGGGGAGAGAGACCCAGTACTTC. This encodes CASSESSQGRETQYF.

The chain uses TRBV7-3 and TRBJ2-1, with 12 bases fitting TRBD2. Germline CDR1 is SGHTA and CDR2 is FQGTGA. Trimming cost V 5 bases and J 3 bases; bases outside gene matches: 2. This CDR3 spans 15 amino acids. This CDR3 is CASSLAGGNYNEQFF. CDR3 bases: TGTGCCAGCAGCCTAGCGGGGGGGAACTACAATGAGCAGTTCTTC.

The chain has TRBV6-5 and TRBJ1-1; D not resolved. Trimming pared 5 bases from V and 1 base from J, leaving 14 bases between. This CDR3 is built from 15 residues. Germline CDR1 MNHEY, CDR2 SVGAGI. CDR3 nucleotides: TGTGCCAGCAGTCCCGGTGGTGGAGCGAACACTGAAGCTTTCTTT. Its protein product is CASSPGGGANTEAFF.